This entry is about one T cell receptor (beta chain). Germline lookup yields CDR1 MNHEY and CDR2 SVGAGI. V was clipped by 6 bases and J by 7 bases; unmatched bases: 6. The CDR3 loop spans 14 amino acids. Libraries were prepared by immunoSEQ multiplex PCR; TCRdb keeps only in-frame clonotypes and omits some of them. The repertoire holds roughly 170,000 clones, over 70% seen once, with about 6% in the top ten. This sample was taken from a study of blood T cell repertoires in COVID-19. Study-level background: Spain, Italy and the United States supplied samples that represented acute and convalescent COVID-19.

Participant-given clinical history determined each cohort assignment. The sequence came from a woman aged 40 to 50 with acute COVID-19. This sequence joins TRBV6-5 and TRBJ2-7, with 13 nucleotides matching TRBD2. Specimen: PBMCs or T cells enriched from blood (not recorded which). The CDR3 is CASSRPGLAGEQYF. In nucleotides, the CDR3 is TGTGCCAGCAGCCGCCCGGGACTAGCGGGAGAGCAGTACTTC.